Below, 15 T cell receptor beta chains from the same sample are listed, as sequenced in a study of cytotoxic CD8 clonotypes in ibrutinib-treated CLL. Using immunoSEQ multiplex PCR, the repertoire was profiled, and TCRdb retains in-frame clones only, with some absent. The sample holds 40,000 or so clones; less than 85% are singletons and the top ten take around a tenth. Source: PBMCs, taken at disease progression, from a patient treated with ibrutinib. Receptors were obtained from a human donor with chronic lymphocytic leukemia.

The chain carries TRBV5-1 and TRBJ1-1; D unclear. The CDR3 is made up of 13 amino acids. V was shortened by 1 base and J by 1 base, with 5 bases between the two germline ends. Germline loops: CDR1 SGHRS, CDR2 YFSETQ. DNA of the CDR3: TGCGCCAGCAGCTTGAAACCGAACACTGAAGCTTTCTTT. Residues: CASSLKPNTEAFF.

Of note for this clone: An end of the junction differs from the germline gene, which may be a read error. Distinct nucleotide sequences in the sample also encode this CDR3. The chain combines TRBV7-3 with TRBJ1-5; D call uncertain. Germline assignment: CDR1 SGHTA and CDR2 FQGTGA. The CDR3 sequence is 15 residues long. Here the CDR3 DNA reads TGTGCCAGCAGCCCGCATGGCGCATCGGGTCAGCCTCAGCATTTT. It encodes CASSPHGASGQPQHF.

The chain has TRBV5-1 and TRBJ2-1; 9 nucleotides line up with TRBD1. V dropped 2 bases and J dropped 7; count of bases not matched to a gene: 7. This CDR3 spans 15 amino acids. Germline V gene sequence: CDR1 SGHRS, CDR2 YFSETQ. The CDR3, as DNA: TGCGCCAGCAGCTTAGGGACAGGGAAGGGAAATGAGCAGTTCTTC. Amino acid sequence: CASSLGTGKGNEQFF. The full variable domain, rest sourced from reference TRBV5-1 and TRBJ2-1, is KAGVTQTPRYLIKTRGQQVTLSCSPISGHRSVSWYQQTPGQGLQFLFEYFSETQRNKGNFPGRFSGRQFSNSRSEMNVSTLELGDSALYLCASSLGTGKGNEQFFGPGTRLTVL.

The rearrangement links TRBV29-1 to TRBJ2-3; D unresolved. Germline CDR1 and CDR2: SQVTM and ANQGSEA. V was pared by 3 bases and J by 2 bases, with 9 bases between. The CDR3 covers 13 residues. CDR3 residues: CSVEVTFTDTQYF. The CDR3 DNA reads as TGCAGCGTTGAGGTCACCTTCACAGATACGCAGTATTTT.

This chain uses TRBV12-5 with TRBJ2-3, with a tentative D call TRBD2 (6 bases). This CDR3 is built from 12 residues. Between the trimmed V and J ends, which lost 9 bases and 3 bases, there was a span of 10 bases. CDR1 is LGHNT, CDR2 FRNRAP, per germline. The CDR3 DNA reads TGTGCTAGGGGACTGGAGACAGATACGCAGTATTTT. Translation gives CARGLETDTQYF.

The chain combines TRBV11-2 with TRBJ2-1; 9 bases map to TRBD1. The V gene end was trimmed by 5 bases and the J gene end by 5 bases; junction bases not matched to a gene: 7. The CDR3 is 15 amino acids. The germline CDR1 and CDR2 sequences are SGHAT and FQNNGV. In nucleotides, the CDR3 is TGTGCCAGCAGCCCCACATGGACAGGGGACAATGAGCAGTTCTTC. Translating it yields CASSPTWTGDNEQFF.

The rearrangement links TRBV15 to TRBJ2-7, with TRBD2 matching over 10 bases. From germline, CDR1 is LNHNV and CDR2 YYDKDF (reference sequence). Trimming at V came to 0 bases and at J to 12 bases, leaving 11 bases not matched to a gene. This CDR3 contains 15 residues. In DNA, the CDR3 is TGTGCCACCAGCAGAGATCGAGCGGGAGGGCCGAGGAGGTACTTC. It yields the protein CATSRDRAGGPRRYF.

The V gene is TRBV6-5, the J gene TRBJ2-7; a possible D gene is TRBD2 (7 bases). CDR3 length: 14 amino acids. Germline loops: CDR1 MNHEY, CDR2 SVGAGI. The V and J ends lost 2 bases and 2 bases respectively, with 10 bases between them. This CDR3 is CASSYGEGAYEQYF. CDR3 nucleotide sequence: TGTGCCAGCAGTTACGGGGAGGGGGCCTACGAGCAGTACTTC.

The chain links TRBV7-6 to TRBJ2-7; D uncertain. Germline CDR1 and CDR2: SGHVS and FNYEAQ. Trimming took off 4 bases at V and 2 bases at J, with 9 bases between the two ends. The CDR3 consists of 13 residues. The CDR3 region is CASSSRFAYEQYF. The DNA for the CDR3 is TGTGCCAGCAGCTCCCGGTTTGCCTACGAGCAGTACTTC.

The rearrangement uses TRBV5-4 and TRBJ1-2; TRBD1 matches at 8 bases. V lost 0 bases to trimming and J lost 6 bases; unmatched junction nucleotides: 13. From germline, CDR1 is SGHNT and CDR2 YYREEE (reference sequence). The CDR3 loop spans 17 amino acids. In DNA, the CDR3 is TGTGCCAGCAGCTTGGGAGTTGTGACAGGGGTAGGTCATGGCTACACCTTC. Its protein product is CASSLGVVTGVGHGYTF.

The J gene is TRBJ2-7, the V gene TRBV6-5; D is perhaps TRBD1 (6 bases). Trimming removed 2 bases from V and 3 bases from J, with 8 bases in between. The CDR3 sequence is 13 residues long. Germline lookup yields CDR1 MNHEY and CDR2 SVGAGI. CDR3 nucleotides: TGTGCCAGCAGTTACGACAGGAGCTACGAGCAGTACTTC. This translates into CASSYDRSYEQYF.

This chain joins TRBV5-5 and TRBJ1-4, with D possibly being TRBD1 (5 bases). This CDR3 spans 14 amino acids. V lost 2 bases, J lost 2 bases, and 7 bases lay in between. CDR1 is SGHKS and CDR2 is YYEKEE in the germline V gene (reference sequence). CDR3 sequence reads: CASSFRVTNEKLFF. The CDR3 bases are TGTGCCAGCAGCTTCAGGGTGACTAATGAAAAACTGTTTTTT.

This clone appeared a few times. The chain uses TRBV4-1 and TRBJ1-5; no definite D call. The V end was cut by 3 bases, the J end by 0 bases, with 9 bases between. The CDR3 is made up of 15 amino acids. Germline CDR1 MGHRA, CDR2 YSYEKL. CDR3 protein: CASSQASFSNQPQHF. CDR3 bases: TGCGCCAGCAGCCAGGCATCTTTTAGCAATCAGCCCCAGCATTTT.

The chain carries TRBV5-1 and TRBJ2-6; 8 bases are a match to TRBD2. J gave up 1 base and V 0 bases, and 12 bases lay outside the gene matches. Germline V gene data show CDR1 as SGHRS and CDR2 as YFSETQ. The CDR3 totals 20 residues. The CDR3 sequence is CASSLASLASGSSGANVLTF. CDR3 coding DNA: TGCGCCAGCAGCTTGGCCTCGTTGGCTAGCGGGTCTTCTGGGGCCAACGTCCTGACTTTC.

This clone was seen only once. This chain joins TRBV28 and TRBJ1-1; D is undetermined. This CDR3 comprises 12 residues. Per the germline V gene, CDR1 is MDHEN and CDR2 is SYDVKM. V lost 3 bases and J 5 bases, leaving 7 bases between the germline ends. The DNA of the CDR3 is TGTGCCAGCAGTTTTTTTGGAACTGAAGCTTTCTTT. This encodes CASSFFGTEAFF. The variable domain in full, with the rest retrieved from reference TRBV28 and TRBJ1-1, is DVKVTQSSRYLVKRTGEKVFLECVQDMDHENMFWYRQDPGLGLRLIYFSYDVKMKEKGDIPEGYSVSREKKERFSLILESASTNQTSMYLCASSFFGTEAFFGQGTRLTVV.